A single sample gave rise to the 4 T cell receptor beta chains below, sequenced in a study of T-cell memory formation after mild COVID-19. TCRdb redid the calling of the 5' RACE reads with MiXCR, one entry per CDR3 protein. The sample includes 250,000 to 350,000 distinct CDR3 sequences, approximately 16% seen only once; the top ten take 22%. Sequencing was performed on PBMCs or a T cell subset sorted from them (not recorded which). Receptor source: a man aged 18 to 29 who had mild COVID-19 (a few samples of this study predate the infection). Cell type and time point are not known.

This clonotype was seen a handful of times. CDR3 sequence reads: CASSLQRGRDTQYF. The CDR3 DNA follows: TGTGCCAGCAGCCTCCAGCGGGGAAGGGATACGCAGTATTTT. The chain employs TRBV7-2 and TRBJ2-3, with 7 bases identical to TRBD2. Germline values: CDR1 SGHTA, CDR2 FQGNSA. The V gene end was trimmed by 5 bases and the J gene end by 6 bases; junction bases not matched to a gene: 8. The CDR3 is made up of 14 amino acids.

The chain recombines TRBV7-2 with TRBJ2-5, with a possible D match to TRBD1 (5 bases). Germline V gene sequence: CDR1 SGHTA, CDR2 FQGNSA. Trimming left V 1 base short and J 4 bases short, with 10 bases between. CDR3 size: 14 residues. Here the CDR3 DNA reads TGTGCCAGCAGCTTAGGGGGCAGGGCAGAGACCCAGTACTTC. Translation gives CASSLGGRAETQYF.

V usage is TRBV29-1 and J usage is TRBJ2-4; 7 bases fit TRBD1. The CDR3 is made up of 14 amino acids. The V gene's germline CDR1 is SQVTM and CDR2 ANQGSEA. J was trimmed by 9 bases and V by 4 bases; bases with no gene match: 12. As DNA, the CDR3 is TGCAGCGTTGCTGAGGGGGCGCGAGGCACCATTCAGTACTTC. Residues: CSVAEGARGTIQYF.

This clonotype was picked up a small number of times. V and J are TRBV4-2 and TRBJ2-3; 8 nucleotides line up with TRBD2. CDR1 and CDR2 (germline): LGHNA, YNFKEQ. V lost 1 base to trimming and J lost 4 bases; unmatched junction nucleotides: 4. CDR3 length: 15 residues. This CDR3 reads CASSQGPGGADTQYF. CDR3 DNA: TGTGCCAGCAGCCAAGGCCCGGGAGGGGCAGATACGCAGTATTTT.